This T cell receptor (beta chain) stems from a study of blood T cells in healthy people across ages. With a J-beta primer mix and a sample-barcoded 5' primer, a second PCR ran 7 to 11 cycles. Via MiXCR, TCRdb re-called the 5' RACE reads, giving one row per CDR3 protein. The repertoire includes about 1.8 million distinct CDR3 sequences, roughly 49% of them detected once, and approximately 2% sits in the top ten. The sequence was collected from a woman in her 40s in good health. The sequenced sample was blood.

CDR3 sequence: CSVISPGQALTDTQYF. DNA for the CDR3: TGCAGTGTTATAAGCCCGGGACAGGCCCTCACAGATACGCAGTATTTT. The chain recombines TRBV20-1 with TRBJ2-3; 8 bases align to TRBD1. With 7 bases clipped from V and 2 bases from J, the junction kept 14 bases outside the gene matches. The CDR3 length is 16 residues. Germline CDR1 reads DFQATT; CDR2 reads SNEGSKA (reference sequence).